This TCR beta chain came from a study of CD8 T cells in ankylosing spondylitis. The CDR3 totals 14 residues. Germline CDR1 is SQVTM and CDR2 is ANQGSEA. Trimming pared 4 bases from V and 1 base from J, leaving 10 bases between. Using quantitative 5'-RACE with molecular barcodes, the authors made TCR beta libraries. In TCRdb, the 5' RACE reads were re-called with MiXCR into one record per CDR3 protein. The table lists 450,000 to 550,000 distinct CDR3 sequences, over 4% of them singletons, with under 4.5% in the top ten. This clonotype came up many times. Its matching antigen is unknown. Whole-study findings and limits: Those disease-linked clones were CD8+; they were also relatively rare in peripheral blood. It was reported that disease-linked clones were significantly enriched in matched ankylosing spondylitis synovial fluid. A number of the motif variants had already been described in reactive arthritis synovial fluid and blood. Characteristic of ankylosing spondylitis blood, it appeared, was a TCR beta motif comprising eight highly homologous variants.

The receptor comes from a male donor with ankylosing spondylitis. The V and J genes are TRBV29-1 and TRBJ2-2; possibly TRBD2 for D (6 bases). What was sequenced was blood, either unsorted or a sorted T cell fraction (not recorded which). The CDR3 spells CSVVAALNTGELFF. DNA of the CDR3: TGCAGCGTTGTAGCGGCCCTGAACACCGGGGAGCTGTTTTTT.